The TCR beta chain under discussion was sequenced for a study of T cell changes during pregnancy in multiple sclerosis. Assay: immunoSEQ multiplex PCR; the TCRdb copy retains only in-frame clones and omits some. The table records under 35,000 clones, around 90% of them present only once. V was pared by 2 bases and J by 6 bases, with 11 bases between. CDR3 length equals 14 residues. Germline V CDR1 and CDR2: KGHSH, LQKENI. The source material was CD4+ T cells from peripheral blood mononuclear cells, sampled in the third trimester of pregnancy. The chain carries TRBV18 and TRBJ2-1; tentative D call: TRBD1 (6 bases). The TCR originated in a female donor in good health, enrolled as a control in a pregnancy study. The CDR3 DNA reads TGTGCCAGCTCACCATTGGGACAACCCAATGAGCAGTTCTTC. This translates into CASSPLGQPNEQFF.